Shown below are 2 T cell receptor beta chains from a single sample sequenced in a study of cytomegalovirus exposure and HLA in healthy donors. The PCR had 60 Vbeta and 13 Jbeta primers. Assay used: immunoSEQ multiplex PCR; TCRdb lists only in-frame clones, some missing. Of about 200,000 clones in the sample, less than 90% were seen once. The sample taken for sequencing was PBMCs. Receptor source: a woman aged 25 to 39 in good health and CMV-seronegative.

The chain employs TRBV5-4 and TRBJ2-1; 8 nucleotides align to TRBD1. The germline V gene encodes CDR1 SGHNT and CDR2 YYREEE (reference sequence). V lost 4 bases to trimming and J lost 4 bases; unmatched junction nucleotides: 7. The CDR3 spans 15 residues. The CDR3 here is CASSRQGPVYNEQFF. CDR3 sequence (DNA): TGTGCCAGCAGCCGACAGGGGCCGGTATACAATGAGCAGTTCTTC. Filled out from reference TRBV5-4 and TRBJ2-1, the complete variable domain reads ETGVTQSPTHLIKTRGQQVTLRCSSQSGHNTVSWYQQALGQGPQFIFQYYREEENGRGNFPPRFSGLQFPNYSSELNVNALELDDSALYLCASSRQGPVYNEQFFGPGTRLTVL.

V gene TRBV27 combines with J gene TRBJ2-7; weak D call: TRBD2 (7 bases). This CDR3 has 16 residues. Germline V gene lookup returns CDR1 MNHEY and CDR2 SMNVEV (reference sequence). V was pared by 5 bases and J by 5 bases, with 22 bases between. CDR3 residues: CASSPGLEGGGDEQYF. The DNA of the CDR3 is TGTGCCAGCAGTCCTGGACTAGAGGGAGGGGGTGACGAGCAGTACTTC.